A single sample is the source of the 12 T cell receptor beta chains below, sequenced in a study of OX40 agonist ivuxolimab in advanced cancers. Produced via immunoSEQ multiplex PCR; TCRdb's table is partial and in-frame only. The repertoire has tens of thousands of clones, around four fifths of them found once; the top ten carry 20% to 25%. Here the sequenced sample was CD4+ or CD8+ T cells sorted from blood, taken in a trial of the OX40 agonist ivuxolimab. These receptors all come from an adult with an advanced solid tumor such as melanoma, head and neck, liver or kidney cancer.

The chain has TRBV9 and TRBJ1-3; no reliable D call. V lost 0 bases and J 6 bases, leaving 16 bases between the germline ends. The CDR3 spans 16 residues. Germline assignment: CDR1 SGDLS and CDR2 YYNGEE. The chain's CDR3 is CASSVALPGVENTIYF. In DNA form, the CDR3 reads TGTGCCAGCAGCGTAGCTCTGCCAGGAGTCGAAAACACCATATATTTT.

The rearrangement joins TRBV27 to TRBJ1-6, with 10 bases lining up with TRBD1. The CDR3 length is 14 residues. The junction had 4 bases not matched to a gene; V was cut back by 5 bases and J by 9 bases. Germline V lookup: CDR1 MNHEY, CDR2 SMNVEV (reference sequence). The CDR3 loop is CASSPGQGSSPLHF. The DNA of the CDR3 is TGTGCCAGCAGTCCGGGACAGGGGTCTTCACCCCTCCACTTT.

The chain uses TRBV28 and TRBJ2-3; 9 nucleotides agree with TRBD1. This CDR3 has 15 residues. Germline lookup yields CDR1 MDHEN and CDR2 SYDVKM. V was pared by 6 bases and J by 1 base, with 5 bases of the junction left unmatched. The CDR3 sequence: CASRIRQGGTDTQYF. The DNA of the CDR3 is TGTGCCAGCAGAATAAGACAGGGGGGCACAGATACGCAGTATTTT.

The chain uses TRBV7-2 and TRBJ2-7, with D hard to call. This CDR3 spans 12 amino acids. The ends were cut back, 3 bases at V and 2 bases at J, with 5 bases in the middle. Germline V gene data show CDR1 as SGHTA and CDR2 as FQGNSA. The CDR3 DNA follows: TGTGCCAGCAGCTTTGTTGCCTACGAGCAGTACTTC. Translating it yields CASSFVAYEQYF.

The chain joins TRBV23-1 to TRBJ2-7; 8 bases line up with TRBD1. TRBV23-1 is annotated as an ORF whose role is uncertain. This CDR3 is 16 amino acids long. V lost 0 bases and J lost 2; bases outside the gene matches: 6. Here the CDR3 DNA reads TGCGCCAGCAGTCAATCGGGGCAGGGGGCTCCCTACGAGCAGTACTTC. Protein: CASSQSGQGAPYEQYF.

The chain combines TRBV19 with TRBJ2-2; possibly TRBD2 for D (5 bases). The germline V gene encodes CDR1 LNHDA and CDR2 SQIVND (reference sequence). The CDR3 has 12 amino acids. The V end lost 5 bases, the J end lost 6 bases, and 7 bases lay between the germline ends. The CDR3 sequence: CASSAGAGELFF. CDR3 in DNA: TGTGCCAGTAGTGCCGGGGCCGGGGAGCTGTTTTTT.

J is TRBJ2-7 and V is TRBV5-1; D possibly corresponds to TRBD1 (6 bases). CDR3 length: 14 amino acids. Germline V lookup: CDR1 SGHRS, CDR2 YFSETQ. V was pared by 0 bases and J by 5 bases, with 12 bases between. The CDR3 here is CASSLADSNDEQYF. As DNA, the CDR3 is TGCGCCAGCAGCTTGGCGGACAGCAACGACGAGCAGTACTTC.

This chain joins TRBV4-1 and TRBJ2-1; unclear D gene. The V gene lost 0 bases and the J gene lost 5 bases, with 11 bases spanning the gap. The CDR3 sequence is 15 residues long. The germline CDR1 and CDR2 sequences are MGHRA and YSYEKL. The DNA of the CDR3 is TGCGCCAGCAGCCAAGAAGGGCTGGTCGACAATGAGCAGTTCTTC. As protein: CASSQEGLVDNEQFF.

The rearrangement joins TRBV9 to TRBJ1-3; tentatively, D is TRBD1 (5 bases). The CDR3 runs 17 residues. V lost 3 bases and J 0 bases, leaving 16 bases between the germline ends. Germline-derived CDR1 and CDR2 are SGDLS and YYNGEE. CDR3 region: CASSEEEGPFSGNTIYF. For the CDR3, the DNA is TGTGCCAGCAGCGAGGAAGAGGGGCCGTTCTCTGGAAACACCATATATTTT.

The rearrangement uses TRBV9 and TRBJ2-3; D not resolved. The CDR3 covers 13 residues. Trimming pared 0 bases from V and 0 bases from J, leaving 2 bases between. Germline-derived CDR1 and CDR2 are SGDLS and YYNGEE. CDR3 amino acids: CASSVVSTDTQYF. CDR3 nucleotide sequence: TGTGCCAGCAGCGTAGTTAGCACAGATACGCAGTATTTT.

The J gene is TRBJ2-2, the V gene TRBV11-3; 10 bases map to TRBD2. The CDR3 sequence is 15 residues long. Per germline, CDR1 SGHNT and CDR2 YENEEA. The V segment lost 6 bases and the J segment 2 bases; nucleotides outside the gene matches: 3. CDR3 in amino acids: CASSWTSGNTGELFF. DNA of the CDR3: TGTGCCAGCAGTTGGACTAGCGGAAACACCGGGGAGCTGTTTTTT.

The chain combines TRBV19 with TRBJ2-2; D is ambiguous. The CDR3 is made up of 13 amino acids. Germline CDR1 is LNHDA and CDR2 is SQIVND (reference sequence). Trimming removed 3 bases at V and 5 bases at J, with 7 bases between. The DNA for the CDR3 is TGTGCCAGTAGTATCATGGGTACCGGGGAGCTGTTTTTT. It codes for CASSIMGTGELFF.